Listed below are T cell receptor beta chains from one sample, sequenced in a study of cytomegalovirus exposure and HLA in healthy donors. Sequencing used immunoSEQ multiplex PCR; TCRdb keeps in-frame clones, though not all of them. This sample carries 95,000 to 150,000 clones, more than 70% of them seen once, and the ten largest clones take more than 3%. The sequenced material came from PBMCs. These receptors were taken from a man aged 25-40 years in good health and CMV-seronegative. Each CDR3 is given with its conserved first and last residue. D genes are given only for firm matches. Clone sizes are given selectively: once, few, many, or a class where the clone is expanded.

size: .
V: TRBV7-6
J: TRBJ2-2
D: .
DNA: TGTGCCAGCAGCTTGTTACGCGGAGCGAACACCGGGGAGCTGTTTTTT
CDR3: CASSLLRGANTGELFF

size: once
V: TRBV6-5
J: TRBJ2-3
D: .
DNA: TGTGCCAGTCGGGAGTCGGGAACAGATACGCAGTATTTT
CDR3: CASRESGTDTQYF

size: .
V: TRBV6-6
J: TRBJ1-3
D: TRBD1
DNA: TGTGCCAGCAGCCGACAGGGCCTCTCTGGAAACACCATATATTTT
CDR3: CASSRQGLSGNTIYF

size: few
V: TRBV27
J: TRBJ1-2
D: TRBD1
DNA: TGTGCCAGCAGTCCAACAGGGGGCAGGGGCTACACCTTC
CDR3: CASSPTGGRGYTF

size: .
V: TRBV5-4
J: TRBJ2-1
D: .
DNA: TGTGCCAGCAGCCTGGGAATTGGCGGCTACAATGAGCAGTTCTTC
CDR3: CASSLGIGGYNEQFF

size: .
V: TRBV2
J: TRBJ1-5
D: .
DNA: TGTGCCAGCACCGGGGGGGGGCCCCAGCATTTT
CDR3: CASTGGGPQHF

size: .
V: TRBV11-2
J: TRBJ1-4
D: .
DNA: TGTGCCAGCAGCTCGATTAGAGGGACTAATGAAAAACTGTTTTTT
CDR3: CASSSIRGTNEKLFF

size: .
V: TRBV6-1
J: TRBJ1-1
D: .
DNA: TGTGCCAGCAGTGAAGAAGGAGGGGATCAAGCTTTCTTT
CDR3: CASSEEGGDQAFF

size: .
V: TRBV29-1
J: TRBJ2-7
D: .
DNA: TGCAGCGTTGGGTCGTGGTCGGCTAGCTCCTACGAGCAGTACTTC
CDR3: CSVGSWSASSYEQYF

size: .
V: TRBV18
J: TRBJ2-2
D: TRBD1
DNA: TGTGCCAGCTCACCACGACAGGGGGCTATAACCGGGGAGCTGTTTTTT
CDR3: CASSPRQGAITGELFF

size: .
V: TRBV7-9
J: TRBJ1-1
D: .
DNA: TGTGCCAGCAGCTTCTTTTGGAACACTGAAGCTTTCTTT
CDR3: CASSFFWNTEAFF